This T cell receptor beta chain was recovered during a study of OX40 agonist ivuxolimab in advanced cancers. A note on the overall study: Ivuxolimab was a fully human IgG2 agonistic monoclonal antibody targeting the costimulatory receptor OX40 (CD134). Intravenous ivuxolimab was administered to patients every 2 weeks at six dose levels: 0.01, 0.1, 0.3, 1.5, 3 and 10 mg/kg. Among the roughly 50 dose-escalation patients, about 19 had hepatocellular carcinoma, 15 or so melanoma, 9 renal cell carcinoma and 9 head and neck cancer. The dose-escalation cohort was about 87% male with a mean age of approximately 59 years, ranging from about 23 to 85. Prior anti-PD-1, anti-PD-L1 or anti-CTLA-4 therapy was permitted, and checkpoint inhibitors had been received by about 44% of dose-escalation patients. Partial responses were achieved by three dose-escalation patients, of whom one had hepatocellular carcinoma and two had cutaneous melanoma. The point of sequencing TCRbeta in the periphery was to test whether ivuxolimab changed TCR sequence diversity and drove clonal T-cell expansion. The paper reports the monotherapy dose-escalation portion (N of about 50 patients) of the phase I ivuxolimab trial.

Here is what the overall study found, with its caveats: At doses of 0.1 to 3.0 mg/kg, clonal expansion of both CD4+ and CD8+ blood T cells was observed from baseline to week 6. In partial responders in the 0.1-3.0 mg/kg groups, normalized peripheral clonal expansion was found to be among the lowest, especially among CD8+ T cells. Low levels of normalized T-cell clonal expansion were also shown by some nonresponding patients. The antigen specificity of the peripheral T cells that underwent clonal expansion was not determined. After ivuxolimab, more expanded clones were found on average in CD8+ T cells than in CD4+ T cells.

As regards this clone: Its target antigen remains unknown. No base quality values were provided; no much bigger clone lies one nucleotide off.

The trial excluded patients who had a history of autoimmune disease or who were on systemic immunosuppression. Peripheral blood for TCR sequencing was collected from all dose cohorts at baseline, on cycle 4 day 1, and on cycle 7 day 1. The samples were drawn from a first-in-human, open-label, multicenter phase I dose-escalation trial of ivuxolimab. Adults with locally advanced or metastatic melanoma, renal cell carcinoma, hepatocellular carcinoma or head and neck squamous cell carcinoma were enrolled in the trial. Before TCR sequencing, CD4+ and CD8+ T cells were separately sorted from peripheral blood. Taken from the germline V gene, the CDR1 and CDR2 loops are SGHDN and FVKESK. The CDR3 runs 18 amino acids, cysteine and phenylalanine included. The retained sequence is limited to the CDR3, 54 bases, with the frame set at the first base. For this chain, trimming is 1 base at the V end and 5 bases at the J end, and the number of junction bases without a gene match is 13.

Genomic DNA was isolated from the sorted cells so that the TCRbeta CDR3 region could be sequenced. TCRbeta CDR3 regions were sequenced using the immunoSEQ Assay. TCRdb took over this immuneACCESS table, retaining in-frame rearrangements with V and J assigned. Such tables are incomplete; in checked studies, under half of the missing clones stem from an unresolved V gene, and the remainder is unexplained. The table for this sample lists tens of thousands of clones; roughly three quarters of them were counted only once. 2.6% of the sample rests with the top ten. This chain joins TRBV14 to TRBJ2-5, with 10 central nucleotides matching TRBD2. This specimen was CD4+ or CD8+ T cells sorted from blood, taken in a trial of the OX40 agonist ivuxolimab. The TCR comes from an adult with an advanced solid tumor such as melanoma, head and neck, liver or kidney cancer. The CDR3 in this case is CASSQAPSSGSNGETQYF. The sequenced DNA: TGTGCCAGCAGCCAAGCCCCTTCTAGCGGGAGTAATGGGGAGACCCAGTACTTC. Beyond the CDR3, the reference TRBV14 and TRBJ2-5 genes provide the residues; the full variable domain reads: EAGVTQFPSHSVIEKGQTVTLRCDPISGHDNLYWYRRVMGKEIKFLLHFVKESKQDESGMPNNRFLAERTGGTYSTLKVQPAELEDSGVYFCASSQAPSSGSNGETQYFGPGTRLLVL.